This TCR beta chain was observed in a study of T cell responses to AZD1222 COVID-19 vaccine. The assay was immunoSEQ multiplex PCR, and TCRdb's table has in-frame clones only and misses some. The table has some 200,000 clones, roughly 92% seen once; the top ten hold about 9.4%. Trimming stripped 3 bases from V and 4 bases from J, with 13 bases between. The CDR3 is made up of 15 amino acids. Germline values: CDR1 MNHNS, CDR2 SASEGT. The rearrangement links TRBV6-1 to TRBJ1-5; a weak D match, TRBD1 (6 bases). The TCR was taken from an adult in good health. The source material was peripheral blood, sampled on day 0 of AZD1222 vaccination. CDR3 nucleotides: TGTGCCAGCAGTGAGTATCGGGGGCGTAATCAGCCCCAGCATTTT. This sequence encodes CASSEYRGRNQPQHF.